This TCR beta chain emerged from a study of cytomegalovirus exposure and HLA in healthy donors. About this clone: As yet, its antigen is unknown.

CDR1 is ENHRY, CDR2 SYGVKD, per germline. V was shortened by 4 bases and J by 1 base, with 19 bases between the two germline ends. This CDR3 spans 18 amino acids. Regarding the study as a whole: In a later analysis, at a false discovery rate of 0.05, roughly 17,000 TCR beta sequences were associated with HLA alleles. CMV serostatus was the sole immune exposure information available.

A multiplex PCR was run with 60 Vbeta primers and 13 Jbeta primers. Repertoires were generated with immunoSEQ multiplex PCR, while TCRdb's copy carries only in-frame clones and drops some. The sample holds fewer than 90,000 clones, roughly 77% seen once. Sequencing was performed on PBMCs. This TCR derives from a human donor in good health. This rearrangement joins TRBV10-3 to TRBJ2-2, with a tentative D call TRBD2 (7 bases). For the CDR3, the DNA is TGTGCCATCAGTGGTAAAAGGGGCGGGGGCCAGAACACCGGGGAGCTGTTTTTT. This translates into CAISGKRGGGQNTGELFF.